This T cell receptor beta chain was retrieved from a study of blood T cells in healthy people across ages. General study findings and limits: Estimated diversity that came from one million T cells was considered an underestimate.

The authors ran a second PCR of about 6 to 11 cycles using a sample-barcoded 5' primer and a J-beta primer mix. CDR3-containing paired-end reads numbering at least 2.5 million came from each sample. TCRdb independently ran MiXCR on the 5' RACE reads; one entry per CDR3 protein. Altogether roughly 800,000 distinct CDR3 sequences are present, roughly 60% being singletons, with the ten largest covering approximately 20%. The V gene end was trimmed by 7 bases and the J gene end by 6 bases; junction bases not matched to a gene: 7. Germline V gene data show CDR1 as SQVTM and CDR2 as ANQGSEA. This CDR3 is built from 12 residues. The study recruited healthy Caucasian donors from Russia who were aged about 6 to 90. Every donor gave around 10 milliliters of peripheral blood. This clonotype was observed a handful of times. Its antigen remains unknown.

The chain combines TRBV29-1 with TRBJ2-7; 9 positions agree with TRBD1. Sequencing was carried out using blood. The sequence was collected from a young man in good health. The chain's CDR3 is CSAGQGLGEQYF. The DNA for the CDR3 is TGCAGCGCGGGACAGGGTTTGGGCGAGCAGTACTTC.